A single sample is the source of the 15 T cell receptor beta chains below, sequenced in a study of beta chain features in type 1 diabetes. The investigators reverse transcribed all of the isolated RNA, so they sequenced expressed TCRB transcripts. The method was immunoSEQ multiplex PCR; TCRdb's version includes in-frame clones alone and lacks a portion of them. The sample lists 430,000 or so clones, about 10% occurring once. The sample comprised naive CD4+ T cells from blood. The receptors originated from a woman between 18 and 29 years old in good health.

The rearrangement links TRBV29-1 to TRBJ2-2, with D unresolved. This CDR3 contains 14 residues. Per the germline V gene, CDR1 is SQVTM and CDR2 is ANQGSEA. V lost 4 bases and J lost 5, with 14 bases in between. CDR3 region: CSVGLSARTGELFF. The CDR3 DNA follows: TGCAGCGTTGGCCTGTCGGCGAGGACCGGGGAGCTGTTTTTT.

This clone was seen a few times. The V call is TRBV7-8, the J call TRBJ2-6; D remains ambiguous. Germline V CDR1 and CDR2: SGHVS, FQNEAQ. V gave up 5 bases and J gave up 3 bases, with 8 bases separating them. The length of the CDR3 is 14 residues. CDR3 DNA: TGTGCCAGCAGCGCCTACCGTGGGGCCAACGTCCTGACTTTC. Its translation is CASSAYRGANVLTF.

There are a few counts of this clone. The genes are TRBV7-2 and TRBJ2-7, with 8 positions matching TRBD2. CDR1 is SGHTA, CDR2 FQGNSA, per germline. With 5 bases clipped from V and 3 bases from J, the junction kept 12 bases outside the gene matches. The CDR3 has 16 residues. CDR3 DNA sequence: TGTGCCAGCAGCCGGTCCTATAGCGGGATGGGCTACGAGCAGTACTTC. This translates into CASSRSYSGMGYEQYF.

This chain connects TRBV9 to TRBJ2-1; no reliable D call. The V end was cut by 2 bases, the J end by 3 bases, with 15 bases between. CDR3 length: 16 residues. Germline V CDR1 and CDR2: SGDLS, YYNGEE. This CDR3 is CASSVLGSLGYNEQFF. The CDR3 nucleotides are TGTGCCAGCAGCGTCCTGGGTTCTCTAGGCTACAATGAGCAGTTCTTC.

This sequence joins TRBV18 and TRBJ2-5; D call uncertain. CDR3 size: 13 residues. Trimming pared 1 base from V and 2 bases from J, leaving 5 bases between. Germline V gene lookup returns CDR1 KGHSH and CDR2 LQKENI. This CDR3 reads CASSPHRQETQYF. The DNA of the CDR3 is TGTGCCAGCTCACCACATAGACAAGAGACCCAGTACTTC.

This clone has only a few counts. The gene calls are TRBV4-1 and TRBJ2-1, with TRBD1 as a possible D gene (6 bases). Germline V gene data show CDR1 as MGHRA and CDR2 as YSYEKL. Trimming left V 2 bases short and J 7 bases short, with 9 bases between. The CDR3 covers 13 residues. CDR3 in amino acids: CASSQLQGNEQFF. The CDR3 nucleotides are TGCGCCAGCAGCCAACTGCAGGGGAATGAGCAGTTCTTC.

V gene TRBV7-9 combines with J gene TRBJ1-2; no clear D gene. Germline CDR1 is SEHNR and CDR2 is FQNEAQ (reference sequence). This CDR3 contains 13 residues. V was cut by 0 bases and J by 2 bases, with 4 bases left in between. The DNA for the CDR3 is TGTGCCAGCAGCTTAGCACGGAACTATGGCTACACCTTC. It yields the protein CASSLARNYGYTF.

The chain couples TRBV15 to TRBJ2-7; D uncertain. Germline values: CDR1 LNHNV, CDR2 YYDKDF (reference sequence). Trimming cost V 1 base and J 9 bases, with 19 bases left between them. This CDR3 is built from 15 residues. The CDR3 region has the DNA TGTGCCACCAGCAGAGGGGAAGCAACGATGATACGGCAGTACTTC. Translated: CATSRGEATMIRQYF. The complete variable domain, with remaining parts taken from reference TRBV15 and TRBJ2-7, reads DAMVIQNPRYQVTQFGKPVTLSCSQTLNHNVMYWYQQKSSQAPKLLFHYYDKDFNNEADTPDNFQSRRPNTSFCFLDIRSPGLGDTAMYLCATSRGEATMIRQYFGPGTRLTVT.

This sequence joins TRBV18 and TRBJ1-1, with D maybe TRBD1 (5 bases). This CDR3 is 11 amino acids long. V shed 5 bases and J shed 10 bases, with 11 bases lying between them. CDR1 KGHSH and CDR2 LQKENI come from the germline V gene. CDR3 bases: TGTGCCAGCTCAGCGGGACTTAGAGCTTTCTTT. It yields the protein CASSAGLRAFF.

This clone was seen a handful of times. The sample has other DNA sequences that encode this CDR3 too. The DNA for the CDR3 is TGTGCCAGCAGGACTAGCGGCTCCTACAATGAGCAGTTCTTC. Protein: CASRTSGSYNEQFF. The V gene is TRBV5-4, the J gene TRBJ2-1; TRBD2 matches 9 bases. The CDR3 is 14 amino acids. V lost 5 bases, J lost 0 bases, and 0 bases stayed unmatched. Germline values: CDR1 SGHNT, CDR2 YYREEE (reference sequence). Full variable domain (remainder filled in from reference TRBV5-4 and TRBJ2-1): ETGVTQSPTHLIKTRGQQVTLRCSSQSGHNTVSWYQQALGQGPQFIFQYYREEENGRGNFPPRFSGLQFPNYSSELNVNALELDDSALYLCASRTSGSYNEQFFGPGTRLTVL.

Points on this clone: Other nucleotide sequences from this sample produce the same CDR3. V and J are TRBV9 and TRBJ2-5; D is undetermined. CDR1 is SGDLS and CDR2 is YYNGEE in the germline V gene. The CDR3 covers 14 residues. The V end lost 0 bases, the J end lost 4 bases, and 10 bases lay between the germline ends. The CDR3 sequence is CASSVEGLGETQYF. The CDR3 nucleotides read TGTGCCAGCAGCGTAGAGGGTCTTGGAGAGACCCAGTACTTC.

In nucleotides, the CDR3 is TGTGCCAGCAGCCCTCAAGGGACAGCTGCGAACACCGGGGAGCTGTTTTTT. This gives the protein CASSPQGTAANTGELFF. This rearrangement joins TRBV9 to TRBJ2-2, with 7 positions matching TRBD1. In germline, CDR1 is SGDLS, CDR2 YYNGEE. The CDR3 sequence is 17 residues long. V shed 4 bases, J shed 0 bases, and the junction held 9 bases outside the gene matches.

V usage is TRBV4-1 and J usage is TRBJ2-4; no reliable D call. V was clipped by 6 bases and J by 9 bases, with 12 bases between them. Germline V CDR1 and CDR2: MGHRA, YSYEKL. The CDR3 is 12 residues long. The CDR3 protein is CASRSMKFIQYF. CDR3 nucleotides: TGCGCCAGCAGGAGTATGAAATTCATTCAGTACTTC.

This clone was detected only a few times. The CDR3 DNA reads as TGTGCCAGCAGCTTCGTCCAGGACGGTTCCGGGGAGCTGTTTTTT. It translates to CASSFVQDGSGELFF. This rearrangement joins TRBV7-3 to TRBJ2-2; unclear D gene. The CDR3 sequence is 15 residues long. Trimming stripped 3 bases from V and 6 bases from J, with 14 bases between. Germline V gene data show CDR1 as SGHTA and CDR2 as FQGTGA.

The rearrangement joins TRBV6-5 to TRBJ1-2; no firm D call. The length of the CDR3 is 15 residues. The germline V gene encodes CDR1 MNHEY and CDR2 SVGAGI. Trimming shortened V by 7 bases and J by 5 bases, and 20 bases separated the two germline ends. The CDR3 DNA follows: TGTGCCAGCACAACACAGCTCTCAAGGGAGTATGGCTACACCTTC. It codes for CASTTQLSREYGYTF.